The present T cell receptor (beta chain) was sequenced within a study of cytomegalovirus exposure and HLA in healthy donors. The CDR3 extends over 15 amino acids. V dropped 3 bases and J dropped 1 base, with 11 bases sitting between them. Germline V gives CDR1 WNHNN, CDR2 SYGVQD (reference sequence). Notes on the study in general: Solely CMV serostatus was available to characterize immune exposure. Later analysis revealed greater clonal expansion in HLA-associated TCR beta chains than in equally common others.

Regarding this clone: Its antigen is undetermined.

Researchers ran the PCR with 60 Vbeta and 13 Jbeta primers. Some clones are missing from TCRdb's copy, which holds only in-frame ones; the method was immunoSEQ multiplex PCR. The data show about 140,000 clones, approximately 82% seen once. The specimen sequenced was PBMCs. The J gene is TRBJ2-3, the V gene TRBV10-1, with no clear D. This TCR was recovered from a man aged 25 to 40 in good health and CMV-seropositive. CDR3 residues: CASSDEDPGTDTQYF. In DNA form, the CDR3 reads TGCGCCAGCAGTGATGAGGATCCTGGCACAGATACGCAGTATTTT.